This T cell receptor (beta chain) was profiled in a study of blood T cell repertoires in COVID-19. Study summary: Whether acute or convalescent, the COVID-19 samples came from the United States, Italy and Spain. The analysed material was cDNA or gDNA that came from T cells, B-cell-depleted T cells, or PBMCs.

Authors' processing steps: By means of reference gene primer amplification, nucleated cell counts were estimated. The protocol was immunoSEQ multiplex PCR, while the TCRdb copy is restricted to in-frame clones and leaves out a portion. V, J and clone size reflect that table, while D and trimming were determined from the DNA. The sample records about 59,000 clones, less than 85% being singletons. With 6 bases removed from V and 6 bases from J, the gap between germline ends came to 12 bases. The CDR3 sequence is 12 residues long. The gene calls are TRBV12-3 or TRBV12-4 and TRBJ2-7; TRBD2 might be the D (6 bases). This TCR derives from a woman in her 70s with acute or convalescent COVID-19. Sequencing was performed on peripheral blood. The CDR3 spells CASRGTSGEQYV. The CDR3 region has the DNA TGTGCCAGCAGGGGGACTTCGGGCGAGCAGTACGTC.